The 11 T cell receptor beta chains presented below share a single source sample, sequenced in a study of CD8 T cells in ankylosing spondylitis. TCRdb reprocessed the 5' RACE reads via MiXCR and lists one record per CDR3 protein. The sample holds about 360,000 distinct CDR3 sequences, roughly 20% seen once. Material for sequencing was blood, either unsorted or a sorted T cell fraction (not recorded which). These receptors all stem from a male donor with ankylosing spondylitis or in good health (not recorded which).

This clonotype has just a few counts. The V and J genes are TRBV7-2 and TRBJ2-5; 9 nucleotides line up with TRBD2. CDR3 length equals 16 residues. Looked up from germline, CDR1 is SGHTA and CDR2 is FQGNSA. With 2 bases clipped from V and 2 bases from J, the junction kept 6 bases outside the gene matches. For the CDR3, the DNA is TGTGCCAGCAGCTTATTGCGAGCGGGGGGACAAGAGACCCAGTACTTC. Protein: CASSLLRAGGQETQYF.

In its sample, this clonotype was seen a few times. This chain joins TRBV11-2 and TRBJ2-3, with 8 bases lining up with TRBD2. The V gene end was trimmed by 10 bases and the J gene end by 1 base; junction bases not matched to a gene: 4. The CDR3 loop spans 13 amino acids. In germline, CDR1 is SGHAT, CDR2 FQNNGV. The CDR3 DNA reads TGTGCCACGGGGCGGGGGGGCACAGATACGCAGTATTTT. Translation gives CATGRGGTDTQYF.

The genes are TRBV12-3 or TRBV12-4 and TRBJ2-7; D possibly uses TRBD1 or TRBD2 (5 bases each). V was pared by 5 bases and J by 6 bases, with 20 bases between. The CDR3 extends over 15 amino acids. The CDR3 DNA reads TGTGCCAGCAGTAAACGGGACGTCCAGCCCCGCGAGCAGTACTTC. Residues: CASSKRDVQPREQYF.

This clonotype was seen a few times. The chain uses TRBV12-3 or TRBV12-4 and TRBJ1-1; 9 bases are a match to TRBD1. The junction had 7 bases not matched to a gene; V was cut back by 10 bases and J by 7 bases. This CDR3 comprises 12 residues. The CDR3 DNA sequence: TGTGCCACCCAAGGGACAGGGCTTGAAGCTTTCTTT. Residues: CATQGTGLEAFF.

This clonotype has a handful of counts. The genes are TRBV25-1 and TRBJ2-1; D call uncertain. This CDR3 has 16 amino acids. Looked up from germline, CDR1 is MGHDK and CDR2 is SYGVNS. The V and J ends lost 0 bases and 7 bases respectively, with 16 bases between them. The CDR3 DNA is TGTGCCAGCAGTGAATATGGGGAAGCTCTGAGGAATGAGCAGTTCTTC. Amino acids: CASSEYGEALRNEQFF.

V gene TRBV5-1 combines with J gene TRBJ2-7; 7 bases line up with TRBD1. The CDR3 has 15 residues. J gave up 3 bases and V 4 bases, and 10 bases lay outside the gene matches. The germline gives CDR1 SGHRS, CDR2 YFSETQ. The CDR3 nucleotides are TGCGCCAGCAGCCCGATCTGGACAGGAAACTACGAGCAGTACTTC. The encoded protein is CASSPIWTGNYEQYF.

V is TRBV20-1 and J is TRBJ2-7; D is ambiguous. The V gene's germline CDR1 is DFQATT and CDR2 SNEGSKA (reference sequence). The ends were cut back, 2 bases at V and 0 bases at J, with 8 bases in the middle. This CDR3 contains 13 residues. Here the CDR3 DNA reads TGCAGTGCTAGAAAAAAGAGCTCCTACGAGCAGTACTTC. Residues: CSARKKSSYEQYF.

V and J are TRBV20-1 and TRBJ2-5; TRBD2 matches 10 bases. This CDR3 has 13 amino acids. CDR1 and CDR2 (germline): DFQATT, SNEGSKA (reference sequence). Trimming cost V 6 bases and J 5 bases; bases outside gene matches: 6. CDR3 in amino acids: CSAPGTSAETQYF. In DNA, the CDR3 is TGCAGTGCCCCCGGGACTAGCGCGGAGACCCAGTACTTC.

V gene TRBV4-1 combines with J gene TRBJ1-6; no clear D. This CDR3 is 15 amino acids long. V lost 1 base to trimming and J lost 0 bases, with 4 bases between them. The germline CDR1 and CDR2 sequences are MGHRA and YSYEKL. The CDR3 loop reads CASSQGLSYNSPLHF. CDR3 nucleotides: TGCGCCAGCAGCCAAGGGCTCTCCTATAATTCACCCCTCCACTTT.

V gene TRBV7-6 combines with J gene TRBJ2-1; D tentatively fits TRBD1 or TRBD2 (5 bases each). V lost 6 bases and J lost 9, with 15 bases in between. The CDR3 is 13 residues long. CDR1 is SGHVS and CDR2 is FNYEAQ in the germline V gene. In nucleotides, the CDR3 is TGTGCCAGCAGTCAATCTTCTGGGGGTGAGCAGTTCTTC. Translating gives CASSQSSGGEQFF.

This clonotype was recorded a few times. The V and J genes are TRBV25-1 and TRBJ1-5; a possible D gene is TRBD1 (6 bases). The CDR3 spans 14 residues. The germline V and J ends were trimmed by 2 bases and 9 bases, with 14 bases remaining between them. Germline V CDR1 and CDR2: MGHDK, SYGVNS. This CDR3 reads CASSEHQGTGPQHF. The CDR3 DNA reads TGTGCCAGCAGTGAACATCAGGGGACGGGGCCCCAGCATTTT. Filled out from reference TRBV25-1 and TRBJ1-5, the complete variable domain reads EADIYQTPRYLVIGTGKKITLECSQTMGHDKMYWYQQDPGMELHLIHYSYGVNSTEKGDLSSESTVSRIRTEHFPLTLESARPSHTSQYLCASSEHQGTGPQHFGDGTRLSIL.